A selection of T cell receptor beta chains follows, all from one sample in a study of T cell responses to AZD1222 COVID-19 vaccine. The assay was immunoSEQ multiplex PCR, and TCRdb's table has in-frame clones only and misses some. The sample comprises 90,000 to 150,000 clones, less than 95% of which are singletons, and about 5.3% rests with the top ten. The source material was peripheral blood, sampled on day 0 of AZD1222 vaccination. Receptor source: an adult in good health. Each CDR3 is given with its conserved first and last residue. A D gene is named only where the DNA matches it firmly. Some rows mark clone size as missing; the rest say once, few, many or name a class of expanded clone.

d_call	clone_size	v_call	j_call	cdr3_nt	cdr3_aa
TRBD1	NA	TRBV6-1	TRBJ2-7	TGTGCCAGCAGTGAAGTTGGGACAGGGCTCTACGAGCAGTACTTC	CASSEVGTGLYEQYF
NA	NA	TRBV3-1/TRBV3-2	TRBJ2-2	TGTGCCAGCAGCCAAGATGGGGGTGCCCCTGGGGAGCTGTTTTTT	CASSQDGGAPGELFF
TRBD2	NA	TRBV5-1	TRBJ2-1	TGCGCCAGCAGCGGGGGACTAGCGGGACCCAATGAGCAGTTCTTC	CASSGGLAGPNEQFF
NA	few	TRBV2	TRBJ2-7	TGTGCCAGCAGTCAGAACTACGAGCAGTACTTC	CASSQNYEQYF
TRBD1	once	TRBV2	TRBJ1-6	TGTGCCAGCAGGACTTCAAACAGGGGGCTTTTGAAATCACCCCTCCACTTT	CASRTSNRGLLKSPLHF
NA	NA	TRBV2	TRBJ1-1	TGTGCCATTCTACGGAACACTGAAGCTTTCTTT	CAILRNTEAFF
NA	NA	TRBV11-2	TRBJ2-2	TGTGCCAGCAGCTTCGCAGGCACCCGCACCGGGGAGCTGTTTTTT	CASSFAGTRTGELFF
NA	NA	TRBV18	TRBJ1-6	TGTGCCAGCTCACCACAGGGGTCTGATAATTCACCCCTCCACTTT	CASSPQGSDNSPLHF
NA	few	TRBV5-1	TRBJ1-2	TGCGCCAGCGGGGGGACTAACTATGGCTACACCTTC	CASGGTNYGYTF
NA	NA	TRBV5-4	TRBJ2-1	TGTGCCAGCAGCTTTAGCGAGACAATGGATGAGCAGTTCTTC	CASSFSETMDEQFF
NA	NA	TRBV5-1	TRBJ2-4	TGCGCCAGTAGAGGGTGGGGAAACATTCAGTACTTC	CASRGWGNIQYF
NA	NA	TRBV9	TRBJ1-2	TGTGCCAGCAGCGTAACGGACACCTCTTATGGCTACACCTTC	CASSVTDTSYGYTF
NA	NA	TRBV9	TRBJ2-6	TGTGCCAGCAGCCCGCGGACTGGGGCCAACGTCCTGACTTTC	CASSPRTGANVLTF
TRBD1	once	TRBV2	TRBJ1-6	TGTGCCAGCAGTGATCAGGGACAGAATCTTACACCCCTCCACTTT	CASSDQGQNLTPLHF
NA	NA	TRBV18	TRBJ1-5	TGTGCCAGCTCACCGACTAGCAATCAGCCCCAGCATTTT	CASSPTSNQPQHF
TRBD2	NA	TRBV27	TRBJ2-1	TGTGCCAGCAGGGCAGCGGGAGGGCACCCCTACAATGAGCAGTTCTTC	CASRAAGGHPYNEQFF
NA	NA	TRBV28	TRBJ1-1	TGTGCCAGCAGTTTCCAGGATCGCTTGGAAGCTTTCTTT	CASSFQDRLEAFF
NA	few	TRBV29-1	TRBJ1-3	TGCAGCGTTGGGGCGCGCTCTGGAAACACCATATATTTT	CSVGARSGNTIYF
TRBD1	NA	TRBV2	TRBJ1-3	TGTGCCAGCAGTGAAGCGGGTCCCCTAACAGGGGACACCATATATTTT	CASSEAGPLTGDTIYF
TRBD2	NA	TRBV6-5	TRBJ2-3	TGTGCCAGCAATTCGGGACTAGCGGGAGGGACGCAGTATTTT	CASNSGLAGGTQYF
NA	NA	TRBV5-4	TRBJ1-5	TGTGCCAGCAGCTCGGGGGACCGGCCCCAGCATTTT	CASSSGDRPQHF
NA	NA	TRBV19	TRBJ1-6	TGTGCCAGTGGACCTGGGGAGCCCGGTGGTTCACCCCTCCACTTT	CASGPGEPGGSPLHF
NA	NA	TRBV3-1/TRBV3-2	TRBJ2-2	TGTGCCAGCAGGGAAGCGAACACCGGGGAGCTGTTTTTT	CASREANTGELFF
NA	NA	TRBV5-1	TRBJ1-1	TGCGCCAGCAGCTTGGCAGGGCAGTTCGCTGAAGCTTTCTTT	CASSLAGQFAEAFF
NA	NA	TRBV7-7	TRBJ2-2	TGTGCTAGCAGCCAGTTAGCGGTGAACACCGGGGAGCTGTTTTTT	CASSQLAVNTGELFF
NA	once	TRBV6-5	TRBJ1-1	TGTGCCAGCAGTTACAACGCTTGGAACACTGAAGCTTTCTTT	CASSYNAWNTEAFF
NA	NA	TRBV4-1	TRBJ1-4	TGCGCCAGCAGCCAAGAATCGGGAAAGGGGACAACTAATGAAAAACTGTTTTTT	CASSQESGKGTTNEKLFF
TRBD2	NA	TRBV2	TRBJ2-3	TGTGCCAGCAGGAGCGGGGGGCGCACAGATACGCAGTATTTT	CASRSGGRTDTQYF
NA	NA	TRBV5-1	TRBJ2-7	TGCGCCAGCAGCTTGGATCCCCTTGGGGAGCAGTACTTC	CASSLDPLGEQYF
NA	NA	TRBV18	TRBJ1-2	TGTGCCAGCTCACCCGGACAGTCAACTAACTATGGCTACACCTTC	CASSPGQSTNYGYTF
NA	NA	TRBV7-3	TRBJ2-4	TGTGCCAGCAGCCCCCGAACAGGGTCGATTCAGTACTTC	CASSPRTGSIQYF
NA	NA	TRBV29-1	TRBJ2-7	TGCAGCGTTGAATGGGCCTACGAGCAGTACTTC	CSVEWAYEQYF